This passage covers 5 T cell receptor beta chains from one sample sequenced in a study of blood T cell repertoires in COVID-19. Assay: immunoSEQ multiplex PCR; the TCRdb copy retains only in-frame clones and omits some. The sample includes some 30,000 clones, approximately 82% seen only once; the top ten take 10% to 15%. The sequenced sample was peripheral blood. Source of these receptors: a human donor in a cohort sampled during active COVID-19.

The genes are TRBV11-3 and TRBJ2-1; TRBD2 agrees at 15 bases. With 5 bases clipped from V and 7 bases from J, the junction kept 9 bases outside the gene matches. Germline V lookup: CDR1 SGHNT, CDR2 YENEEA. The CDR3 loop spans 17 amino acids. CDR3 sequence: CASSPRTSGGGKNEQFF. The CDR3 DNA follows: TGTGCCAGCAGCCCCCGGACTAGCGGGGGGGGAAAAAATGAGCAGTTCTTC. Based on the CDR3 plus reference TRBV11-3 and TRBJ2-1, the full variable domain is EAGVVQSPRYKIIEKKQPVAFWCNPISGHNTLYWYLQNLGQGPELLIRYENEEAVDDSQLPKDRFSAERLKGVDSTLKIQPAELGDSAVYLCASSPRTSGGGKNEQFFGPGTRLTVL.

The chain links TRBV25-1 to TRBJ2-1; 7 bases agree with TRBD2. Trimming cost V 7 bases and J 6 bases; bases outside gene matches: 3. This CDR3 has 12 amino acids. Germline CDR1 is MGHDK and CDR2 is SYGVNS. CDR3 nucleotides: TGTGCCAGCAATTTAGCGGGCAATGAGCAGTTCTTC. Its translation is CASNLAGNEQFF.

The chain couples TRBV25-1 to TRBJ2-3; possibly TRBD1 for D (6 bases). From germline, CDR1 is MGHDK and CDR2 SYGVNS. The V end was cut by 4 bases, the J end by 8 bases, with 16 bases between. The length of the CDR3 is 14 residues. The DNA for the CDR3 is TGTGCCAGCAGTGGACCAGGGGTAATGGGTACGCAGTATTTT. Translating it yields CASSGPGVMGTQYF.

The chain employs TRBV10-1 and TRBJ1-5, with D unresolved. Trimming took off 8 bases at V and 0 bases at J, with 14 bases between the two ends. The CDR3 is 15 amino acids. Germline V gene data show CDR1 as WNHNN and CDR2 as SYGVQD (reference sequence). The CDR3, as DNA: TGCGCCAGCCCCTGTGGAGGAACTAGCAATCAGCCCCAGCATTTT. The encoded protein is CASPCGGTSNQPQHF.

The J gene is TRBJ1-2, the V gene TRBV4-2, with 7 bases aligning to TRBD1. Trimming at V came to 4 bases and at J to 6 bases, leaving 14 bases not matched to a gene. CDR1 is LGHNA, CDR2 YNFKEQ, per germline. The CDR3 loop spans 16 amino acids. This chain's CDR3 is CASSRSANQGGDGYTF. The DNA of the CDR3 is TGTGCCAGCAGCCGATCCGCGAACCAGGGGGGCGATGGCTACACCTTC.